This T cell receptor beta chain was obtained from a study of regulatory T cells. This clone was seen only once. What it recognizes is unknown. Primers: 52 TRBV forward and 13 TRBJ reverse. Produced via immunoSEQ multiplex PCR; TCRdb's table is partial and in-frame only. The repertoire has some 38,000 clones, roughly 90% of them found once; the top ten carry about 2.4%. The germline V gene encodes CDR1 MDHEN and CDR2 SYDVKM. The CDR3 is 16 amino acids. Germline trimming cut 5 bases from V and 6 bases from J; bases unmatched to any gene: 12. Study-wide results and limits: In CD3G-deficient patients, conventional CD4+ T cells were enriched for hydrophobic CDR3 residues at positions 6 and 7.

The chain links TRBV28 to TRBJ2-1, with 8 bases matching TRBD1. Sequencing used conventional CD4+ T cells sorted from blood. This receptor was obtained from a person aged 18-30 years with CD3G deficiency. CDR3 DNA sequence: TGTGCCAGCAGTACGCCGGGGACAGGAAAGGGCAATGAGCAGTTCTTC. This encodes CASSTPGTGKGNEQFF.